These 7 T cell receptor beta chains originate from one sample sequenced in a study of T cell repertoires in cytomegalovirus infection. TCRdb re-analysed the reads in MiXCR, keeping a single row per CDR3 protein. This sample has about 900,000 distinct CDR3 sequences, with approximately 33% found just once. These receptors lack a known antigen. The sequences come from cultured CD8+ T cells from PBMCs, collected from culture after CMV antigen stimulation. The receptors originated from a human donor in good health (CMV status not recorded). Some clones in this sample may be carry-over from other donors' samples.

This clonotype has just a few counts. CDR3: CASSLDPGQPTSGGTYNEQFF. DNA for the CDR3: TGTGCCAGCAGCTTAGATCCGGGACAGCCGACTAGCGGGGGGACATACAATGAGCAGTTCTTC. The V and J genes are TRBV11-3 and TRBJ2-1, with 13 bases fitting TRBD2. CDR3 size: 21 residues. Per germline, CDR1 SGHNT and CDR2 YENEEA. Losses at the gene ends were 0 bases for V and 4 bases for J; bases not matched to a gene: 15. The full variable domain, with the rest looked up from reference TRBV11-3 and TRBJ2-1, is EAGVVQSPRYKIIEKKQPVAFWCNPISGHNTLYWYLQNLGQGPELLIRYENEEAVDDSQLPKDRFSAERLKGVDSTLKIQPAELGDSAVYLCASSLDPGQPTSGGTYNEQFFGPGTRLTVL.

This clonotype showed up just a few times. V gene TRBV7-9 combines with J gene TRBJ2-1; 7 nucleotides line up with TRBD1. Germline CDR1 SEHNR, CDR2 FQNEAQ (reference sequence). The CDR3 has 16 residues. The ends lost 5 bases at V and 4 bases at J; junction bases unmatched: 11. CDR3 region: CASSPKTGPDYNEQFF. CDR3 DNA: TGTGCCAGCAGCCCCAAGACAGGGCCTGATTACAATGAGCAGTTCTTC.

The V gene is TRBV2, the J gene TRBJ2-1; D is unclear. CDR3 length equals 14 residues. Germline V gives CDR1 SNHLY, CDR2 FYNNEI. The V end was cut by 2 bases, the J end by 4 bases, with 9 bases between. This CDR3 reads CASSEIERYNEQFF. The CDR3 DNA reads TGTGCCAGCAGTGAAATAGAGAGATACAATGAGCAGTTCTTC.

This clonotype has just a few counts. The chain employs TRBV7-2 and TRBJ2-3; TRBD1 agrees at 9 bases. CDR1 SGHTA and CDR2 FQGNSA come from the germline V gene. V gave up 5 bases and J gave up 5 bases; unmatched junction bases: 8. This CDR3 has 15 residues. The CDR3 DNA follows: TGTGCCAGCAGCCCTACAGGGGGCTTAGGAGATACGCAGTATTTT. It encodes CASSPTGGLGDTQYF.

This clonotype was detected a few times. The chain combines TRBV11-2 with TRBJ1-1; no reliable D call. The CDR3 length is 18 residues. V dropped 5 bases and J dropped 1 base, with 23 bases sitting between them. Germline-derived CDR1 and CDR2 are SGHAT and FQNNGV. The CDR3 is CASSPYLPHPEENTEAFF. CDR3 nucleotide sequence: TGTGCCAGCAGCCCCTACCTTCCCCACCCGGAAGAGAACACTGAAGCTTTCTTT.

The chain is built from TRBV5-1 and TRBJ2-3; D gene uncertain. This CDR3 spans 15 amino acids. CDR1 and CDR2 from the germline V gene are SGHRS and YFSETQ. The V end was cut by 4 bases, the J end by 1 base, with 13 bases between. CDR3 DNA: TGCGCCAGCAGCCACGAATTCCACGGCACAGATACGCAGTATTTT. Translated: CASSHEFHGTDTQYF.

This clonotype has just one count. The rearrangement joins TRBV29-1 to TRBJ1-2; D not resolved. The V gene's germline CDR1 is SQVTM and CDR2 ANQGSEA. CDR3 length: 13 amino acids. With 4 bases removed from V and 7 bases from J, the gap between germline ends came to 16 bases. The CDR3, as DNA: TGCAGCGTTGCGGAGGGTCGGGTTCGTGGCTACACCTTC. Translation gives CSVAEGRVRGYTF.